This T cell receptor (beta chain) comes out of a study of identical twins. MiXCR, applied by TCRdb to the 5' RACE reads, yields one record per CDR3 protein. The table has approximately 260,000 distinct CDR3 sequences, roughly 8.7% seen once; the top ten hold 3%. Study observations and caveats: The abundant beta clonotypes from cord blood had fewer insertions, and memory repertoires had none of this.

V was pared by 4 bases and J by 0 bases, with 11 bases between. The CDR3 is 15 residues long. CDR1 is MNHNS and CDR2 is SASEGT in the germline V gene. To note about this clonotype: Its cognate antigen is unknown.

Another study also made use of these data, one on yellow fever vaccine responses in identical twins.

The sample consisted of CD8+ T cells sorted from blood. The chain carries TRBV6-1 and TRBJ2-3; D ambiguous. The clonotype comes from a woman under 30 in good health. The DNA for the CDR3 is TGTGCCAGCAGTGCTTTCGGGCCAAGCACAGATACGCAGTATTTT. It yields the protein CASSAFGPSTDTQYF.